The 9 T cell receptor beta chains below all came from one sample that was sequenced in a study of T cell repertoires in cytomegalovirus infection. No antigen has been assigned to these receptors. One entry per CDR3 protein, called by TCRdb with MiXCR from the reads. The sample consists of approximately 120,000 distinct CDR3 sequences, roughly 32% of them appearing once. Material: CD8+ T cells from cultured PBMCs, obtained from culture after CMV antigen stimulation. The receptors stem from a human donor in good health (CMV status not recorded). Some clones in this sample may be carry-over from other donors' samples.

This clonotype was recorded a few times. V is TRBV12-3 or TRBV12-4 and J is TRBJ2-3; tentatively, D is TRBD2 (5 bases). Trimming left V 5 bases short and J 0 bases short, with 15 bases between. The CDR3 sequence is 16 residues long. CDR3 amino acids: CASSPIRGPSTDTQYF. The DNA for the CDR3 is TGTGCCAGCAGTCCAATACGGGGTCCTAGCACAGATACGCAGTATTTT.

The V call is TRBV10-3, the J call TRBJ2-1; 7 bases are a match to TRBD1. The CDR3 has 17 amino acids. The germline CDR1 and CDR2 sequences are ENHRY and SYGVKD. The J segment lost 4 bases and the V segment lost 4 bases, leaving 13 bases of the junction unmatched. The DNA for the CDR3 is TGTGCCATCAGTGGGTCCGAAACAGGGGTCCTTTACAATGAGCAGTTCTTC. It is translated as CAISGSETGVLYNEQFF.

The chain has TRBV11-3 and TRBJ1-5; TRBD1 might be the D (6 bases). This CDR3 comprises 23 residues. The germline CDR1 and CDR2 sequences are SGHNT and YENEEA. The V and J ends lost 0 bases and 2 bases respectively, with 32 bases between them. The CDR3 region has the DNA TGTGCCAGCAGCTTAGATACTCAATGCAAGAGCTACCGGGACACCAAATGCAATCAGCCCCAGCATTTT. Its protein is CASSLDTQCKSYRDTKCNQPQHF.

For the CDR3, the DNA is TGTGCCAGCAGCTTAGTCGCTACCCCCAATCAGCCCCAGCATTTT. It is translated as CASSLVATPNQPQHF. The chain has TRBV7-2 and TRBJ1-5; D gene ambiguous. The CDR3 is made up of 15 amino acids. Germline assignment: CDR1 SGHTA and CDR2 FQGNSA. V lost 1 base and J 3 bases, leaving 10 bases between the germline ends.

This clonotype turned up a few times. The CDR3 sequence is CASRIRRQGLAGTDTQYF. The CDR3 bases are TGTGCCAGCAGGATTCGCAGACAGGGCCTGGCGGGCACAGATACGCAGTATTTT. The chain employs TRBV11-1 and TRBJ2-3, with 7 bases that match TRBD1. The V and J ends lost 6 bases and 1 base, in that order; junction bases with no gene match: 16. CDR3 length equals 18 residues. Per germline, CDR1 SGHAT and CDR2 FQDESV (reference sequence).

The genes are TRBV6-1 and TRBJ2-7; TRBD1 might be the D (5 bases). The CDR3 is 12 residues long. Germline V gene sequence: CDR1 MNHNS, CDR2 SASEGT. The germline V and J ends were trimmed by 8 bases and 0 bases, with 8 bases remaining between them. The CDR3 here is CASGAGSYEQYF. CDR3 nucleotide sequence: TGTGCCAGCGGGGCAGGCTCCTACGAGCAGTACTTC.

The rearrangement uses TRBV5-8 and TRBJ2-2; D gene uncertain. V was shortened by 7 bases and J by 1 base, with 8 bases between the two germline ends. Germline V gene sequence: CDR1 SGHTS, CDR2 YDEGEE. The CDR3 contains 13 residues. The CDR3 protein is CASPPRNTGELFF. CDR3 DNA: TGTGCCAGCCCCCCAAGGAACACCGGGGAGCTGTTTTTT. Full variable domain (rest looked up from reference TRBV5-8 and TRBJ2-2): EAGVTQSPTHLIKTRGQQATLRCSPISGHTSVYWYQQALGLGLQFLLWYDEGEERNRGNFPPRFSGRQFPNYSSELNVNALELEDSALYLCASPPRNTGELFFGEGSRLTVL.

This clonotype was detected a few times. The chain is built from TRBV11-2 and TRBJ2-3, with D maybe TRBD1 (5 bases). CDR3 length: 15 amino acids. CDR1 and CDR2 from the germline V gene are SGHAT and FQNNGV. V was clipped by 5 bases and J by 7 bases, with 19 bases between them. The CDR3 loop is CASSRIVRDRYTQYF. CDR3 sequence (DNA): TGTGCCAGCAGCCGTATTGTCAGGGATCGATATACGCAGTATTTT.

This clonotype was recorded many times. The chain carries TRBV7-6 and TRBJ2-3; 9 bases match TRBD2. V gave up 5 bases and J gave up 1 base; unmatched junction bases: 1. This CDR3 spans 14 amino acids. Germline CDR1 is SGHVS and CDR2 is FNYEAQ. CDR3 amino acids: CASSASGGTDTQYF. In nucleotides, the CDR3 is TGTGCCAGCAGCGCTAGCGGGGGCACAGATACGCAGTATTTT.